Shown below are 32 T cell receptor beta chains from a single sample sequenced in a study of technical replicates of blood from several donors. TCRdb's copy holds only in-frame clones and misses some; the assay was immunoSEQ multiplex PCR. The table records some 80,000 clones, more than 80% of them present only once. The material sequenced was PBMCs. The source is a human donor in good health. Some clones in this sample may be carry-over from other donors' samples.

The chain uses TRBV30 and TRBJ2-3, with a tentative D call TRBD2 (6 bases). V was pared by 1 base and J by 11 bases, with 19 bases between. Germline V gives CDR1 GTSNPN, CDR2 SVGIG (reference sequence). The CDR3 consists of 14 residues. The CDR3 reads CAWSGLSSVGGQYF. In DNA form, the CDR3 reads TGTGCCTGGAGTGGACTGAGCAGCGTCGGGGGGCAGTATTTT.

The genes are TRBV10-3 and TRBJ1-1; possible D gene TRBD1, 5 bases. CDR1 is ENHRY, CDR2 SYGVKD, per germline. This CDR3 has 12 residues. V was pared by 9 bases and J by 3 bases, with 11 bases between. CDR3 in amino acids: CAMNSGDTEAFF. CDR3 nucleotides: TGTGCCATGAACTCGGGGGACACTGAAGCTTTCTTT.

The CDR3 reads CASNTRGDSPLHF. For the CDR3, the DNA is TGTGCCAGCAATACCCGGGGAGACTCACCCCTCCACTTT. The V call is TRBV7-9, the J call TRBJ1-6; D is ambiguous. CDR1 and CDR2 from the germline V gene are SEHNR and FQNEAQ (reference sequence). Trimming left V 7 bases short and J 10 bases short, with 14 bases between. The CDR3 is made up of 13 amino acids.

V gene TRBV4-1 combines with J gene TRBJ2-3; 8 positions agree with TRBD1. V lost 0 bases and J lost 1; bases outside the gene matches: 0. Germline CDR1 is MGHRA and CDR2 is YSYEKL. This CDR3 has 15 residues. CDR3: CASSQEDRGTDTQYF. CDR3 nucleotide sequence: TGCGCCAGCAGCCAAGAGGACAGGGGCACAGATACGCAGTATTTT.

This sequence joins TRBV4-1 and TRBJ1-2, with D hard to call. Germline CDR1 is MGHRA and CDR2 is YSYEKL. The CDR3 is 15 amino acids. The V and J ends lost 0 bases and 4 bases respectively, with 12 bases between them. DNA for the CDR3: TGCGCCAGCAGCCAAGACTCGGAGGGAGCCTATGGCTACACCTTC. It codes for CASSQDSEGAYGYTF.

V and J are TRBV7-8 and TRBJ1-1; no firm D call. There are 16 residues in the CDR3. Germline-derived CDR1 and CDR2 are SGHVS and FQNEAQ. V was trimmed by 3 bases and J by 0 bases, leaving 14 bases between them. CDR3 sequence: CASSLPWHRMNTEAFF. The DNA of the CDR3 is TGTGCCAGCAGCTTGCCCTGGCACCGCATGAACACTGAAGCTTTCTTT.

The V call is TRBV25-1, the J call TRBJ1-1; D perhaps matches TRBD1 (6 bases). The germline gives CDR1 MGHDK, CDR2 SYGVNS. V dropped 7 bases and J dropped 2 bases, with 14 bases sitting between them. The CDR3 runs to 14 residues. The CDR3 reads CASTKTGLNTEAFF. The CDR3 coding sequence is TGTGCCAGCACCAAGACAGGCCTTAACACTGAAGCTTTCTTT.

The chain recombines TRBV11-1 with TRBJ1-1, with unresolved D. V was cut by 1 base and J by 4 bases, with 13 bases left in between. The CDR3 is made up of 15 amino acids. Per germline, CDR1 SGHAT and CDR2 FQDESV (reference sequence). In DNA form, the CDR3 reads TGTGCCAGCAGCTTAGAAGGAGCGGTTGGCACTGAAGCTTTCTTT. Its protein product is CASSLEGAVGTEAFF.

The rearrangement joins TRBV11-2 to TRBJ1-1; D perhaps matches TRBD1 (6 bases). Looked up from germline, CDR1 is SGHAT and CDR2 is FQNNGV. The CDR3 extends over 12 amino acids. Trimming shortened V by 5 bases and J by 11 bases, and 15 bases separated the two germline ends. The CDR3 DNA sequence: TGTGCCAGCAGCCCTGAGGGGGTAGGGGCTTTCTTT. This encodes CASSPEGVGAFF.

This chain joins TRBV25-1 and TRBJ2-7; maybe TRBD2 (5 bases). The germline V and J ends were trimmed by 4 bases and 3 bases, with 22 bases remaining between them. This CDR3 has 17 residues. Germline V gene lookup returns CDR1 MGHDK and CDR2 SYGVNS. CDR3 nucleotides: TGTGCCAGCAGTGGAATCGCGTTAGCGCGAGGATTCTACGAGCAGTACTTC. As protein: CASSGIALARGFYEQYF.

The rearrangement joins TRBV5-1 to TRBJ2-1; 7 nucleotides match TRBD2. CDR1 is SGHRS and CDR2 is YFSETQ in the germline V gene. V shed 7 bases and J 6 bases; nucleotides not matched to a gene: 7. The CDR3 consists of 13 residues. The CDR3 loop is CASQRDWGNEQFF. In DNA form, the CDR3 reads TGCGCCAGCCAGCGGGATTGGGGCAATGAGCAGTTCTTC.

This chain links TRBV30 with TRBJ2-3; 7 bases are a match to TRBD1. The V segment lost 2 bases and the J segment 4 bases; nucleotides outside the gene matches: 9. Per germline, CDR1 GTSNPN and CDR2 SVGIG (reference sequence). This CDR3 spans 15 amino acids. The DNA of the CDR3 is TGTGCCTGGAGTTATAAAGGGACAGCCCCAGATACGCAGTATTTT. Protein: CAWSYKGTAPDTQYF.

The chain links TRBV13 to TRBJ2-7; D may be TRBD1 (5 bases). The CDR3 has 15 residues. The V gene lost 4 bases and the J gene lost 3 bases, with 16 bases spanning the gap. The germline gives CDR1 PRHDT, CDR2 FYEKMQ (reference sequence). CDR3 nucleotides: TGTGCCAGCAGCTATACTACAGGTTCGAGCTACGAGCAGTACTTC. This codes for CASSYTTGSSYEQYF.

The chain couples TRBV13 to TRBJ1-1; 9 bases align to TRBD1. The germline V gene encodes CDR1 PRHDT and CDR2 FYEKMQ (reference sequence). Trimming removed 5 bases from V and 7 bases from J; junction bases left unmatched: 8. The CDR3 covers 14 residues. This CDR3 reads CASSRDRGGIEAFF. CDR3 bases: TGTGCCAGCAGCAGAGACAGGGGGGGTATTGAAGCTTTCTTT. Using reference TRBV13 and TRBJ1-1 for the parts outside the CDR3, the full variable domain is AAGVIQSPRHLIKEKRETATLKCYPIPRHDTVYWYQQGPGQDPQFLISFYEKMQSDKGSIPDRFSAQQFSDYHSELNMSSLELGDSALYFCASSRDRGGIEAFFGQGTRLTVV.

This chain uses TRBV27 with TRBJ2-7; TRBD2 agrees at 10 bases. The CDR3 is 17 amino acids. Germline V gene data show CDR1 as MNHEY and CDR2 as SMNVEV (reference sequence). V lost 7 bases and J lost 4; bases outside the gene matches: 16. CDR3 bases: TGTGCCAGCAAAGGGCTAGCGGGAGATCTTTACGGGTACGAGCAGTACTTC. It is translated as CASKGLAGDLYGYEQYF.

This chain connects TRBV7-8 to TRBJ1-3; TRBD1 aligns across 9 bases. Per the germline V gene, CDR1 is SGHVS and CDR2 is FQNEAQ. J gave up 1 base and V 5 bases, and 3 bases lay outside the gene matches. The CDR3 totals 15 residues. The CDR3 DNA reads TGTGCCAGCAGCCGGGACAGGGATTCTGGAAACACCATATATTTT. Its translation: CASSRDRDSGNTIYF.

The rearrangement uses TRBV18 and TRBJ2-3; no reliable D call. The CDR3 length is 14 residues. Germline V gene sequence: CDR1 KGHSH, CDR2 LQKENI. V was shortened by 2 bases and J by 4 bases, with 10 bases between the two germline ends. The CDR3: CASSPSQAADTQYF. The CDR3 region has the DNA TGTGCCAGCTCACCATCCCAGGCTGCAGATACGCAGTATTTT. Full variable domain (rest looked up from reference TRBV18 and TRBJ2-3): NAGVMQNPRHLVRRRGQEARLRCSPMKGHSHVYWYRQLPEEGLKFMVYLQKENIIDESGMPKERFSAEFPKEGPSILRIQQVVRGDSAAYFCASSPSQAADTQYFGPGTRLTVL.

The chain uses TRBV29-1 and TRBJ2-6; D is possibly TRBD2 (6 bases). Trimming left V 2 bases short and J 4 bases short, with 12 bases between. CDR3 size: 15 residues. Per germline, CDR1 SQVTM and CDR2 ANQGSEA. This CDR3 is CSVEMRGSGANVLTF. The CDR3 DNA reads TGCAGCGTTGAAATGCGGGGCTCAGGGGCCAACGTCCTGACTTTC. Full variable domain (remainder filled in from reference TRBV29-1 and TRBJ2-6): SAVISQKPSRDICQRGTSLTIQCQVDSQVTMMFWYRQQPGQSLTLIATANQGSEATYESGFVIDKFPISRPNLTFSTLTVSNMSPEDSSIYLCSVEMRGSGANVLTFGAGSRLTVL.

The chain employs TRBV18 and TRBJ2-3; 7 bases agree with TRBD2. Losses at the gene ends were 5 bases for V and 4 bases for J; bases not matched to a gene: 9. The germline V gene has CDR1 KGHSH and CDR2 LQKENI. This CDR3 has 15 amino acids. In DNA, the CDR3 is TGTGCCAGCTCATCGGGGGGAATCGCGGCAGATACGCAGTATTTT. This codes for CASSSGGIAADTQYF.

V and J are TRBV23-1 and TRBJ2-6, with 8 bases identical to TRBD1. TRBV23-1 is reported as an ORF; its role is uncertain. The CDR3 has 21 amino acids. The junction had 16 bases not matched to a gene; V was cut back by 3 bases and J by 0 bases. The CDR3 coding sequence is TGCGCCAGCAGTCACTTCTTTTTTCCGGGACAGGTCCTCTCTGGGGCCAACGTCCTGACTTTC. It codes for CASSHFFFPGQVLSGANVLTF.

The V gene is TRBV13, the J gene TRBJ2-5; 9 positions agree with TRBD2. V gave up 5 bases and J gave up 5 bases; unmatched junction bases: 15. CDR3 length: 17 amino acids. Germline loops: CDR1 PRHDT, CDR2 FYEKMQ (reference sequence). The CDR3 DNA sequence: TGTGCCAGCAGCCCCTCCTTGCGGGGGGGCCGGGGGGAGACCCAGTACTTC. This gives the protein CASSPSLRGGRGETQYF.

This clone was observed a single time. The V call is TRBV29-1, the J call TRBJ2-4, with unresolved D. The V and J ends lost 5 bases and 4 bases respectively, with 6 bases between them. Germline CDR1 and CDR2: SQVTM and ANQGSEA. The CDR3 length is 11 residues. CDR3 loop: CSVKRKNIQYF. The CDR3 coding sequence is TGCAGCGTTAAGAGAAAAAACATTCAGTACTTC. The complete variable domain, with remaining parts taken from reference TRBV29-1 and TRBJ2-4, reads SAVISQKPSRDICQRGTSLTIQCQVDSQVTMMFWYRQQPGQSLTLIATANQGSEATYESGFVIDKFPISRPNLTFSTLTVSNMSPEDSSIYLCSVKRKNIQYFGAGTRLSVL.

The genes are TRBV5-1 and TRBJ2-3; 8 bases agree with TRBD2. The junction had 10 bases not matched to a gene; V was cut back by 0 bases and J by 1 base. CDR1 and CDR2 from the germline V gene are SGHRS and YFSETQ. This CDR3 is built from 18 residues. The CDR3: CASSLEASGWFGTDTQYF. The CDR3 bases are TGCGCCAGCAGCTTGGAGGCTAGCGGGTGGTTTGGCACAGATACGCAGTATTTT.

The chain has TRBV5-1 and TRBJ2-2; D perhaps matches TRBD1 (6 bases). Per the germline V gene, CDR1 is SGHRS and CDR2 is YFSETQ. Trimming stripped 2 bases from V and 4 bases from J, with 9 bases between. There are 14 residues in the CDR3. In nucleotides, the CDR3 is TGCGCCAGCAGCTTACAGGGCCTCACCGGGGAGCTGTTTTTT. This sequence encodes CASSLQGLTGELFF.

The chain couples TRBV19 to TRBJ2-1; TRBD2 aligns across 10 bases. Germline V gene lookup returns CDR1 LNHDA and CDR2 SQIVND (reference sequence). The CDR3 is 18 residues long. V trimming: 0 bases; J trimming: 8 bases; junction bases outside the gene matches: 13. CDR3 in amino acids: CASSIEEAGGWEADEQFF. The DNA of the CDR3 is TGTGCCAGTAGTATAGAGGAAGCGGGGGGGTGGGAGGCGGATGAGCAGTTCTTC.

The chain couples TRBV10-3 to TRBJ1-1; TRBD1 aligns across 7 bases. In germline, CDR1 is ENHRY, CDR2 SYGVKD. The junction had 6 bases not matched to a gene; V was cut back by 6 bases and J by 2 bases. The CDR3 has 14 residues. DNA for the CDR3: TGTGCCATCAGGACTGGGACAGTCAACACTGAAGCTTTCTTT. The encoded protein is CAIRTGTVNTEAFF.

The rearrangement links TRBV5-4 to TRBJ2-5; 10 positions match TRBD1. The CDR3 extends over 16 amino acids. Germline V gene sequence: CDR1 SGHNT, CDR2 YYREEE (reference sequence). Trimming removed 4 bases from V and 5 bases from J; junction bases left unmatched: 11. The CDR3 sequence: CASSMAGTGVLETQYF. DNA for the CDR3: TGTGCCAGCAGCATGGCAGGGACAGGGGTATTGGAGACCCAGTACTTC.

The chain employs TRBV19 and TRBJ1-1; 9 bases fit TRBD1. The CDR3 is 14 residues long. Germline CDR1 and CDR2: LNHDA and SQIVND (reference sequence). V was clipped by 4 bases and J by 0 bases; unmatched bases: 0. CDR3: CASSRQGVNTEAFF. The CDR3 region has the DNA TGTGCCAGTAGTAGACAGGGGGTGAACACTGAAGCTTTCTTT.

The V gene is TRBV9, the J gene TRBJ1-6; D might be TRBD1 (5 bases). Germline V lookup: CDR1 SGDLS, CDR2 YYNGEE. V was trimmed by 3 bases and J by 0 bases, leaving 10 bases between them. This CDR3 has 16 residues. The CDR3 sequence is CASSGGGSSYNSPLHF. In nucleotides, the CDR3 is TGTGCCAGCAGCGGGGGGGGGAGCTCCTATAATTCACCCCTCCACTTT.

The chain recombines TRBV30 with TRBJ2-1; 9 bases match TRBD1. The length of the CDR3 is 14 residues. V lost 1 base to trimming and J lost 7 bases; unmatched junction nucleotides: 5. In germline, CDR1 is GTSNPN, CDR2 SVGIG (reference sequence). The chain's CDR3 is CAWSGDRVWNEQFF. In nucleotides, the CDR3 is TGTGCCTGGAGTGGGGACAGGGTATGGAATGAGCAGTTCTTC.

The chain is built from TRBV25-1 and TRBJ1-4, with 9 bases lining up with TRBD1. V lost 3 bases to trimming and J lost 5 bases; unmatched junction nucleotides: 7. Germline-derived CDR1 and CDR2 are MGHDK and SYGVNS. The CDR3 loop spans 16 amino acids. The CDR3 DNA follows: TGTGCCAGCAGTGACCCTCCGGGACAGGGAAATGAAAAACTGTTTTTT. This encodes CASSDPPGQGNEKLFF.

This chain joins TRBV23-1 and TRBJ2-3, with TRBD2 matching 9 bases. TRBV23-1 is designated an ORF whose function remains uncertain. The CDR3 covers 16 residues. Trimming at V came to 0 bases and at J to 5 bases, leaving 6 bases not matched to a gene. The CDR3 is CASSQSEREVQDTQYF. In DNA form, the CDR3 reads TGCGCCAGCAGTCAATCTGAGCGGGAGGTCCAAGATACGCAGTATTTT.